The 9 T cell receptor beta chains below come from one sample, sequenced in a study of immune cell composition in non-small cell lung cancer. The normal lung sample lay at least 3 cm, and maximally far, from the tumour. The method was immunoSEQ multiplex PCR; TCRdb's version includes in-frame clones alone and lacks a portion of them. The top ten clones hold around a fifth of a sample with 3,000 to 4,000 clones, around 69% of them seen once. Sequenced: non-adjacent lung tissue. All receptors derive from a human donor with non-small cell lung cancer.

This clone was seen only a few times. The CDR3 nucleotides are TGTGCCAGCAGCCGACGGACTAGCGGGGGCTCCTCTAGCACAGATACGCAGTATTTT. It specifies CASSRRTSGGSSSTDTQYF. The chain carries TRBV7-8 and TRBJ2-3; 13 nucleotides align to TRBD2. V shed 5 bases, J shed 0 bases, and the junction held 11 bases outside the gene matches. This CDR3 region has 19 residues. Germline values: CDR1 SGHVS, CDR2 FQNEAQ.

The chain carries TRBV7-9 and TRBJ2-5; 12 bases are shared with TRBD2. The V gene's germline CDR1 is SEHNR and CDR2 FQNEAQ (reference sequence). The trim removed 0 bases at V and 4 bases at J, leaving 3 bases unmatched. CDR3 size: 16 residues. This CDR3 is CASSLAKLAGGETQYF. DNA for the CDR3: TGTGCCAGCAGCTTAGCAAAACTAGCGGGGGGAGAGACCCAGTACTTC.

The chain is built from TRBV27 and TRBJ2-2; 7 nucleotides agree with TRBD1. The trim removed 2 bases at V and 5 bases at J, leaving 2 bases unmatched. The CDR3 spans 14 residues. The V gene's germline CDR1 is MNHEY and CDR2 SMNVEV (reference sequence). CDR3 nucleotide sequence: TGTGCCAGCAGTTTAGACAGGGCAACCGGGGAGCTGTTTTTT. As protein: CASSLDRATGELFF.

This clone was seen a single time. The J gene is TRBJ1-1, the V gene TRBV25-1; D is possibly TRBD1 (6 bases). Germline-derived CDR1 and CDR2 are MGHDK and SYGVNS. CDR3 length equals 17 residues. The germline V and J ends were trimmed by 2 bases and 1 base, with 17 bases remaining between them. This CDR3 reads CASSEEERMTGNTEAFF. CDR3 DNA sequence: TGTGCCAGCAGTGAAGAAGAGAGAATGACAGGGAACACTGAAGCTTTCTTT.

This sequence joins TRBV30 and TRBJ1-6; a possible D gene is TRBD1 (6 bases). V lost 2 bases to trimming and J lost 8 bases, with 19 bases between them. The CDR3 totals 16 residues. Germline CDR1 and CDR2: GTSNPN and SVGIG (reference sequence). CDR3 loop: CAWSQGQGVRDSPLHF. The CDR3 nucleotides read TGTGCCTGGAGTCAGGGGCAGGGTGTTCGGGATTCACCCCTCCACTTT.

This clone was seen once. This sequence joins TRBV6-5 and TRBJ2-5; 7 nucleotides agree with TRBD1. Germline values: CDR1 MNHEY, CDR2 SVGAGI. V gave up 5 bases and J gave up 7 bases; unmatched junction bases: 7. The CDR3 loop spans 13 amino acids. CDR3 DNA: TGTGCCAGCAGTACCCGGGACAGTGGGACCCAGTACTTC. Protein product: CASSTRDSGTQYF.

The rearrangement uses TRBV7-9 and TRBJ1-4, with 8 bases that match TRBD1. This CDR3 has 16 residues. Trimming cost V 5 bases and J 6 bases; bases outside gene matches: 11. Germline CDR1 is SEHNR and CDR2 is FQNEAQ (reference sequence). This CDR3 reads CASSIDRGQVYEKLFF. DNA of the CDR3: TGTGCCAGCAGCATAGACAGGGGCCAAGTTTATGAAAAACTGTTTTTT.

The genes are TRBV7-9 and TRBJ2-5; TRBD1 aligns across 8 bases. J was trimmed by 2 bases and V by 3 bases; bases with no gene match: 8. The CDR3 loop spans 16 amino acids. Germline lookup yields CDR1 SEHNR and CDR2 FQNEAQ (reference sequence). As DNA, the CDR3 is TGTGCCAGCAGCTTGGTAGACAGGGGCCTGCAAGAGACCCAGTACTTC. Translation gives CASSLVDRGLQETQYF.

The table lists this clone with a few counts. This chain uses TRBV5-1 with TRBJ2-1; 11 bases map to TRBD2. Germline loops: CDR1 SGHRS, CDR2 YFSETQ. The CDR3 runs 15 residues. Trimming took 4 bases from V and 2 from J; bases not matched to a gene: 2. CDR3 region: CASSELAGAYNEQFF. CDR3 in DNA: TGCGCCAGCAGCGAACTAGCGGGGGCCTACAATGAGCAGTTCTTC.